The T cell receptor (beta chain) under discussion was sequenced for a study of neurological immune-mediated disorders (dated by TCRdb to the late 2010s). Broadly, across the study: Using UMI-based sequencing, the study compared peripheral blood TCR-beta repertoires from patients with HTLV-I-associated myelopathy (HAM/TSP), patients with multiple sclerosis, and healthy controls. The roughly 110 TCR-beta libraries covered PBMC samples along with longitudinal samples, technical triplicates, and paired sorted CD4+ and CD8+ T-cell subsets. Technical triplicate libraries were sequenced so that the variability in frequency of each individual clone could be precisely calculated. Of the approximately 66 subjects in the cohort, approximately 15 were HAM/TSP patients, about 34 were multiple sclerosis patients, and about 20 were healthy controls.

Taken with the paper, the label for time point translates to: technical triplicate 2. For unsorted PBMC libraries, 2 million PBMCs were used after storage in RNAlater at -80 degrees C until RNA extraction. Peripheral blood was subjected to Ficoll-Hypaque density gradient centrifugation to isolate PBMCs, which were then cryopreserved in liquid nitrogen. For this chain, trimming is 5 bases at the V end and 4 bases at the J end, and the number of junction bases without a gene match is 14. Sequences SGHTA (CDR1) and FQGNSA (CDR2) are obtained from the germline V gene. From the cysteine through the phenylalanine, the CDR3 covers 19 amino acids. Only the CDR3 portion is preserved as DNA: 57 bases, with reading frame beginning at the first base. What the research found in general, with its limitations: No identical CDR3 amino acid sequences were shared among expanded clones across subjects, suggesting private TCR-beta repertoires in all groups. The highest TCR clonal expansion was observed in HAM/TSP patients, whereas the lowest was observed in MS patients, even when compared with healthy controls.

As for this clonotype: The target of this receptor is not known. The sample holds no much larger clone one base away, and base qualities are not on file.

To synthesize cDNA, template-switch 5'RACE was performed with a primer carrying a 10-nucleotide random unique molecular identifier so that each TCR transcript was tagged. Over 180 million TCR-beta sequences, covering 15-18 subjects, were produced in each sequencing run. The RNeasy kit was used to extract total RNA. The KAPA Real-time Library Amplification kit was used to amplify TCR-beta VDJ regions with primers for the TCR constant region and the 5'RACE anchor. A first PCR added sample indexes and Illumina adaptors, and a second PCR then raised library yield. The roughly 650 bp TCR product was size-selected on a 2% E-gel SizeSelection system after Ampure bead purification. Before pooling, library quality was checked on a Bioanalyzer, concentration was measured with Qubit, and libraries were quantified with the Kapa Library Quantification kit. An Illumina HiSeq 2500 was used to sequence the libraries paired-end at 2 x 150 bp. To increase sequence diversity, roughly 23-30% phiX was spiked into each library pool. Processing in the source paper ran as follows. The UMI-based MiGEC pipeline processed quality-filtered reads and removed over 75% of raw TCR sequences during error correction. VDJ genes were aligned to IMGT germline references, and each clonotype was defined by a unique CDR3 amino acid sequence together with V-J genes. Clonal expansion, Shannon diversity, and CDR3 relatedness (CalcPairwiseDistances, ClusterSamples) were evaluated with VDJtools, and phylogenetic trees were built with CLCbio workbench. A clone was classed as expanded if it had 8 or more unique UMIs, a cutoff based on coefficient-of-variation modelling across technical triplicates. TCRdb redid the processing of the public reads, applying fastp at Q25 and MiXCR, and retained in-frame beta chains. CDR3 protein duplicates are merged, each entry listing the most common genes and DNA. TCRdb's processing, not the authors', yielded these V and J calls. The sample includes around 56,000 distinct CDR3 sequences, with approximately 25% observed a single time. The ten largest account for under 5.5% of the sample.

In this chain, TRBV7-2 is recombined with TRBJ2-2, and TRBD2 aligns with 12 junction nucleotides. The specimen was PBMCs. This receptor was obtained from a man aged 60 to 69 with HTLV-1-associated myelopathy (HAM/TSP). The CDR3 protein is CASSARTSGTRRGTGELFF. The nucleotide sequence is given as TGTGCCAGCAGCGCCCGGACTAGCGGGACCCGGAGGGGCACCGGGGAGCTGTTTTTT.